Sequencing of this T cell receptor (beta chain) was carried out in a study of PD-1 blockade in classical Hodgkin lymphoma. Germline V gene lookup returns CDR1 SGHVS and CDR2 FNYEAQ. V shed 2 bases and J 1 base; nucleotides not matched to a gene: 2. CDR3 length equals 15 residues. All patients relapsed after autologous stem cell transplantation, and brentuximab vedotin exposure varied. Best responses included complete response and partial response; otherwise, the best response was progressive disease. This table comes from immunoSEQ multiplex PCR, and its TCRdb copy is limited to in-frame clones, with some not included. The sample consists of approximately 100,000 clones, around 89% of them appearing once.

The rearrangement joins TRBV7-6 to TRBJ2-3, with 8 bases identical to TRBD2. This TCR was sampled from a human donor with classical Hodgkin lymphoma. The sample in question was peripheral blood mononuclear cells (PBMCs), obtained before the second cycle of nivolumab. The CDR3 reads CASSLKAGGTDTQYF. The DNA of the CDR3 is TGTGCCAGCAGCTTAAAAGCGGGGGGCACAGATACGCAGTATTTT.